This TCR beta chain comes out of a study of vaccination effects on CD4 cells after COVID-19. Germline V gene data show CDR1 as SGHTS and CDR2 as YDEGEE. Losses at the gene ends were 7 bases for V and 0 bases for J; bases not matched to a gene: 8. The CDR3 spans 15 residues. This clone was seen a single time. The target antigen is unknown. Using viral peptide pools, the ViraFEST assay grew out antigen-specific CD4+ T cells prior to sequencing. Isolating CD4+ T cells followed approximately nine days of culture. Vaccine recipients had no previous SARS-CoV-2 infection; their nucleocapsid antibodies were negative. It was with about 10 IU/ml IL-2 and roughly 9.2 ug/ml peptides that some 1.8 million PBMC per well were cultured. Generated by immunoSEQ multiplex PCR, the TCRdb table keeps only in-frame clones and is missing some. Of approximately 76,000 clones listed, about 79% are singletons.

V usage is TRBV5-8 and J usage is TRBJ2-3, with 7 bases identical to TRBD1. Sequencing was performed on CD4+ T cells from PBMCs cultured with SARS-CoV-2 spike peptides, taken before COVID-19 vaccination. This TCR derives from a human donor who received a COVID-19 vaccine. CDR3 DNA sequence: TGTGCCAGCCCCCGAGGACAGGAAAGCACAGATACGCAGTATTTT. Translated: CASPRGQESTDTQYF. Variable domain in full (rest from reference TRBV5-8 and TRBJ2-3): EAGVTQSPTHLIKTRGQQATLRCSPISGHTSVYWYQQALGLGLQFLLWYDEGEERNRGNFPPRFSGRQFPNYSSELNVNALELEDSALYLCASPRGQESTDTQYFGPGTRLTVL.